The 3 T cell receptor beta chains given below trace back to one sample, sequenced in a study of OX40 agonist ivuxolimab in advanced cancers. Sequencing was performed with immunoSEQ multiplex PCR; in TCRdb, only in-frame clones are kept and a portion is missing. The sample includes tens of thousands of clones, 88% of them seen just once. The specimen comprised CD4+ or CD8+ T cells sorted from blood, sampled in a trial of the OX40 agonist ivuxolimab. Receptor source: an adult with an advanced solid tumor such as melanoma, head and neck, liver or kidney cancer.

The V and J genes are TRBV28 and TRBJ1-5; D ambiguous. This CDR3 spans 16 amino acids. Germline values: CDR1 MDHEN, CDR2 SYDVKM. Trimming cost V 6 bases and J 0 bases, with 15 bases left between them. CDR3 coding DNA: TGTGCCAGCAGCTCGCTCATTAGTTTTAGCAATCAGCCCCAGCATTTT. It encodes CASSSLISFSNQPQHF.

This rearrangement joins TRBV18 to TRBJ1-4; tentatively, D is TRBD1 (5 bases). CDR1 and CDR2 from the germline V gene are KGHSH and LQKENI. The CDR3 sequence is 17 residues long. V was trimmed by 4 bases and J by 2 bases, leaving 17 bases between them. The CDR3: CASSRLAPGSTNEKLFF. The CDR3 region has the DNA TGTGCCAGCTCACGCCTTGCACCAGGGTCCACTAATGAAAAACTGTTTTTT.

The genes are TRBV15 and TRBJ1-1, with TRBD1 identical over 7 bases. J gave up 4 bases and V 3 bases, and 8 bases lay outside the gene matches. Germline CDR1 reads LNHNV; CDR2 reads YYDKDF (reference sequence). The CDR3 length is 15 residues. In DNA form, the CDR3 reads TGTGCCACCAGCAGGAACAGGGGTCGGAGCACTGAAGCTTTCTTT. Translating it yields CATSRNRGRSTEAFF.